The 5 T cell receptor beta chains given below trace back to one sample, sequenced in a study of blood T cell repertoires in COVID-19. Using immunoSEQ multiplex PCR, the repertoire was profiled, and TCRdb retains in-frame clones only, with some absent. Of about 280,000 clones in the sample, more than 75% were seen once. Sequenced material: peripheral blood. Every receptor here comes from a woman in her thirties who had recovered from COVID-19.

CDR3 DNA sequence: TGTGCCAGCAGCCCTCGGAGCGGGACTGATACGCAGTATTTT. Encoded protein: CASSPRSGTDTQYF. The chain links TRBV7-2 to TRBJ2-3; 7 bases are a match to TRBD2. V gave up 5 bases and J gave up 6 bases; unmatched junction bases: 8. The CDR3 has 14 amino acids. Germline V gene lookup returns CDR1 SGHTA and CDR2 FQGNSA.

This rearrangement joins TRBV10-1 to TRBJ1-1, with 8 nucleotides matching TRBD1. V lost 2 bases, J lost 5 bases, and 13 bases stayed unmatched. The CDR3 totals 17 residues. CDR1 and CDR2 from the germline V gene are WNHNN and SYGVQD (reference sequence). The CDR3 loop reads CASSERTGIGLGTEAFF. For the CDR3, the DNA is TGCGCCAGCAGTGAGAGGACAGGGATAGGCTTGGGGACTGAAGCTTTCTTT.

The chain recombines TRBV30 with TRBJ2-7; 7 bases match TRBD1. CDR3 size: 12 residues. The trim removed 5 bases at V and 6 bases at J, leaving 7 bases unmatched. Germline lookup yields CDR1 GTSNPN and CDR2 SVGIG (reference sequence). CDR3 DNA: TGTGCCTGGGGGACAGCCTATGGCGAGCAGTACTTC. It is translated as CAWGTAYGEQYF.

This clone was picked up one time. The chain carries TRBV6-6 and TRBJ1-2; tentative D call: TRBD1 (6 bases). CDR1 and CDR2 from the germline V gene are MNHNY and SVGAGI (reference sequence). Trimming shortened V by 6 bases and J by 6 bases, and 17 bases separated the two germline ends. The CDR3 totals 14 residues. The CDR3 protein is CASSYDTGSNGYTF. The CDR3 region has the DNA TGTGCCAGCAGCTATGACACAGGGTCGAATGGCTACACCTTC.

The chain combines TRBV27 with TRBJ1-2; 7 nucleotides align to TRBD1. This CDR3 region has 13 residues. With 1 base clipped from V and 5 bases from J, the junction kept 1 base outside the gene matches. Germline V lookup: CDR1 MNHEY, CDR2 SMNVEV (reference sequence). The DNA for the CDR3 is TGTGCCAGCAGTTTATTACAGGGGTATGGCTACACCTTC. As protein: CASSLLQGYGYTF.